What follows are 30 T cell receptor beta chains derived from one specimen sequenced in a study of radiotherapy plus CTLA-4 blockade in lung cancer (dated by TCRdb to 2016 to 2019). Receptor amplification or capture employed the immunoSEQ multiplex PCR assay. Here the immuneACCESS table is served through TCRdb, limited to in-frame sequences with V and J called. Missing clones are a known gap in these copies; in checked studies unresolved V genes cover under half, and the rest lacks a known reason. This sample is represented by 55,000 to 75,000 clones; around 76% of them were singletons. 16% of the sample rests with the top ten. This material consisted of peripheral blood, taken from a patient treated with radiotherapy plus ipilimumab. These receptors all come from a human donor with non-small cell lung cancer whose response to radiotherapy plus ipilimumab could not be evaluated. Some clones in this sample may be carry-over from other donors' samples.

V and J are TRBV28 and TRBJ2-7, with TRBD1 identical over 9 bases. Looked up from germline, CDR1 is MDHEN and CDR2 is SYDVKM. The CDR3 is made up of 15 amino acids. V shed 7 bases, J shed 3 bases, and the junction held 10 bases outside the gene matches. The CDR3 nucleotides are TGTGCCAGCACTCTCACCGGGACAGGGCTCTACGAGCAGTACTTC. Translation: CASTLTGTGLYEQYF.

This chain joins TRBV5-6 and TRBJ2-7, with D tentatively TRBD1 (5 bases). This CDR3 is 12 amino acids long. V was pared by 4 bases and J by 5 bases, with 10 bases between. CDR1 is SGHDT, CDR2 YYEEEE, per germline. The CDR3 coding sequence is TGTGCCAGCAGCCTGTTAGGGGACGAGCAGTACTTC. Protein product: CASSLLGDEQYF.

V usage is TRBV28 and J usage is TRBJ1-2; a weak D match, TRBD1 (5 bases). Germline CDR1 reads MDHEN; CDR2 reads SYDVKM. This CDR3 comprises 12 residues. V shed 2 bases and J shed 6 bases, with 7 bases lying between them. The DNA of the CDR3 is TGTGCCAGCAGTTTAGGGGGGAATGGCTACACCTTC. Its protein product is CASSLGGNGYTF.

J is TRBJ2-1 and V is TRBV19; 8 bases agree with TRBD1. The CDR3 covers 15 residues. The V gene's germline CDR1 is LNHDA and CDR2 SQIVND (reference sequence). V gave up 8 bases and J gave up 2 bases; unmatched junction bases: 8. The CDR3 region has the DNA TGTGCCAGTGGGTCGACAGGGGTGACCTACAATGAGCAGTTCTTC. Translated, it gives CASGSTGVTYNEQFF.

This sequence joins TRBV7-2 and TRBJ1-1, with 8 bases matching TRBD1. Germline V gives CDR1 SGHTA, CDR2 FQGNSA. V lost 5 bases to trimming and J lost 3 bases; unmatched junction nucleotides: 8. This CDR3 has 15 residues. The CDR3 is CASSLGQGWDTEAFF. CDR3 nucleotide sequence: TGTGCCAGCAGCCTTGGACAGGGCTGGGACACTGAAGCTTTCTTT.

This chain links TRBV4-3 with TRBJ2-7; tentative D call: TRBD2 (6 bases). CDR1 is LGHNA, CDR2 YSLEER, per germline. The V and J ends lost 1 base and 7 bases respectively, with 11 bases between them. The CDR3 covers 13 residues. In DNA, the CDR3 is TGCGCCAGCAGCCAAGCGGAGGGGAGGGAGCAGTACTTC. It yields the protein CASSQAEGREQYF.

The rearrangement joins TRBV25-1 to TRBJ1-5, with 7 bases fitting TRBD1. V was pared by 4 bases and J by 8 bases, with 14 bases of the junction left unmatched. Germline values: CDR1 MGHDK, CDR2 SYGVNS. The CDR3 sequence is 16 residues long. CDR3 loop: CASSGGTDLFGEPQHF. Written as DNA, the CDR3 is TGTGCCAGCAGTGGAGGGACAGATTTATTTGGGGAGCCCCAGCATTTT.

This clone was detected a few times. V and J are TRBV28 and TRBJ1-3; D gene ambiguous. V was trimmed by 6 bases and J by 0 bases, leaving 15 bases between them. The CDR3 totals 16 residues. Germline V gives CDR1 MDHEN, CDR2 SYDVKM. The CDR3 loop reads CASRLLGSYSGNTIYF. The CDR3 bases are TGTGCCAGCAGACTCTTGGGGAGTTACTCTGGAAACACCATATATTTT. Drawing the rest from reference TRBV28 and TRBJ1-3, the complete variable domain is DVKVTQSSRYLVKRTGEKVFLECVQDMDHENMFWYRQDPGLGLRLIYFSYDVKMKEKGDIPEGYSVSREKKERFSLILESASTNQTSMYLCASRLLGSYSGNTIYFGEGSWLTVV.

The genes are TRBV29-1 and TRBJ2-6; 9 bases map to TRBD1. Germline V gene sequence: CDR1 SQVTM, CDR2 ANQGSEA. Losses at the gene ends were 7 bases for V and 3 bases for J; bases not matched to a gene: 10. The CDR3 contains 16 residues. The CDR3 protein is CSAGGTGSFGANVLTF. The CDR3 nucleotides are TGCAGCGCCGGGGGGACAGGGTCTTTTGGGGCCAACGTCCTGACTTTC.

The CDR3 DNA reads TGTGCCAGCAGCCTAGCCACAACCTCCTATAATTCACCCCTCCACTTT. It translates to CASSLATTSYNSPLHF. The chain is built from TRBV13 and TRBJ1-6; D is undetermined. The CDR3 sequence is 16 residues long. The germline V gene has CDR1 PRHDT and CDR2 FYEKMQ (reference sequence). The ends were cut back, 5 bases at V and 0 bases at J, with 11 bases in the middle.

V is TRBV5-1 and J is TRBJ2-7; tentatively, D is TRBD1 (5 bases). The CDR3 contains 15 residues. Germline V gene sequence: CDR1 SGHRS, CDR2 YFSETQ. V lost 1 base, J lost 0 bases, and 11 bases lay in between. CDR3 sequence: CASSLRQPRSYEQYF. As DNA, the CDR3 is TGCGCCAGCAGCTTGAGACAGCCCCGCTCCTACGAGCAGTACTTC.

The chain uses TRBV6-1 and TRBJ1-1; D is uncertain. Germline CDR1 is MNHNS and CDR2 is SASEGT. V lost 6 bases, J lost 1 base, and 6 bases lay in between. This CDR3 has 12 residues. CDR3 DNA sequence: TGTGCCAGCAGGAGGCAGAACACTGAAGCTTTCTTT. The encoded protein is CASRRQNTEAFF.

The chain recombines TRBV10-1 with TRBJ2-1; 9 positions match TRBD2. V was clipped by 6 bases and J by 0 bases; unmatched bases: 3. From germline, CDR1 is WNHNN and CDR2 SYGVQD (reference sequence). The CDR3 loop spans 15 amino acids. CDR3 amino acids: CASSEAGGSYNEQFF. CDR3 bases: TGCGCCAGCAGCGAAGCGGGGGGCTCCTACAATGAGCAGTTCTTC.

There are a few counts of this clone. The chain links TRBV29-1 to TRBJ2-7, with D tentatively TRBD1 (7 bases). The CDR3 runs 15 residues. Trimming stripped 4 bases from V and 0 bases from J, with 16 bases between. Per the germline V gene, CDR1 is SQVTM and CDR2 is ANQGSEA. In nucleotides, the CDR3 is TGCAGCGTTGGGGACGCGGGACAGAACTCCTACGAGCAGTACTTC. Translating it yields CSVGDAGQNSYEQYF.

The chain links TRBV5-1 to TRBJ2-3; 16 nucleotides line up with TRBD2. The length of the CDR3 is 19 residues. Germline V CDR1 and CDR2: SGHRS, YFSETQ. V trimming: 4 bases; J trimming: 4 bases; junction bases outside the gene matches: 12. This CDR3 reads CASSPGSGLAGGRADTQYF. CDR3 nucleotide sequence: TGCGCCAGCAGCCCAGGGTCGGGACTAGCGGGGGGGCGGGCAGATACGCAGTATTTT.

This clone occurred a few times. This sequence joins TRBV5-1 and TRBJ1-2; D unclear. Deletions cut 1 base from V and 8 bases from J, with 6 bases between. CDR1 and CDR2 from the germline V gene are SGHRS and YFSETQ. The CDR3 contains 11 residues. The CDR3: CASSLRGGYTF. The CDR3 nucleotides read TGCGCCAGCAGCTTGAGAGGAGGCTACACCTTC.

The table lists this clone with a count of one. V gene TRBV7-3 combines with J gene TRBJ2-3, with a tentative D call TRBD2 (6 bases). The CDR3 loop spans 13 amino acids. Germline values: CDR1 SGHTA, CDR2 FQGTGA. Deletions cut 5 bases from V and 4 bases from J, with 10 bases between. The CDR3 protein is CASSPGEADTQYF. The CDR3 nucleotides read TGTGCCAGCAGCCCGGGGGAAGCAGATACGCAGTATTTT.

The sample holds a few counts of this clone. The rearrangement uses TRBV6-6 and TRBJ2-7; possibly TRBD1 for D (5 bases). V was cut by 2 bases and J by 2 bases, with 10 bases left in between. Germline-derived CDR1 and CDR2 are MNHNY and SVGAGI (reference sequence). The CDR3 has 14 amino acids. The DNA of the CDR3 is TGTGCCAGCAGTTACGGGCAGGGTGCCTACGAGCAGTACTTC. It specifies CASSYGQGAYEQYF.

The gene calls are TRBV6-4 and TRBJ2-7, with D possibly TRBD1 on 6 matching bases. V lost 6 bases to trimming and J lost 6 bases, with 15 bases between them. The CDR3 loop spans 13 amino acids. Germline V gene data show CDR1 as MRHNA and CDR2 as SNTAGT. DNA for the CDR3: TGTGCCAGCAGCGCCACAGGGAGAACCGAGCAGTACTTC. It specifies CASSATGRTEQYF.

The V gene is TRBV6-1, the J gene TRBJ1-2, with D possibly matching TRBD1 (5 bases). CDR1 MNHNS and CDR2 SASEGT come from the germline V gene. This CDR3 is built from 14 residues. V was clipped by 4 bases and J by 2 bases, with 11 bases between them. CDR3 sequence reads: CASSVQASNYGYTF. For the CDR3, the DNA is TGTGCCAGCAGTGTACAGGCAAGCAACTATGGCTACACCTTC.

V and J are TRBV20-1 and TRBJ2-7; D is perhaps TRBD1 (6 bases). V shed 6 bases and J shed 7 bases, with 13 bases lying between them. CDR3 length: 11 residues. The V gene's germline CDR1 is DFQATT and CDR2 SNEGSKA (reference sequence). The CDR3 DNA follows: TGCAGTGCCAGGGGCCTTGGGGAGCAGTACTTC. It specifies CSARGLGEQYF.

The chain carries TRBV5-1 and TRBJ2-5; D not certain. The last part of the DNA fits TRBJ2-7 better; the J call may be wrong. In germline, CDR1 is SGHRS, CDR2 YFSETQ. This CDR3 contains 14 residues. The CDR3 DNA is TGCGCCAGCAGCACAGACCCCAGCTCCTACGAGCAGTACTTC. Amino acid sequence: CASSTDPSSYEQYF.

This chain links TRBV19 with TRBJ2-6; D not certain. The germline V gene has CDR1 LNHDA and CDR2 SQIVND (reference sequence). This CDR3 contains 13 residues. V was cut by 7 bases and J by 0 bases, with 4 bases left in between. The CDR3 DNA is TGTGCCAGTACAAACTCTGGGGCCAACGTCCTGACTTTC. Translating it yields CASTNSGANVLTF.

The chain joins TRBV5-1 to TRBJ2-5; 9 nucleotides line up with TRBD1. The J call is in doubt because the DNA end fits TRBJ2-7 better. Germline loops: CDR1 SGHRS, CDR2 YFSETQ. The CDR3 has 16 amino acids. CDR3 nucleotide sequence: TGCGCCAGCAGCCCTATAACGGGACAGGGAGACTACGAGCAGTACTTC. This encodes CASSPITGQGDYEQYF.

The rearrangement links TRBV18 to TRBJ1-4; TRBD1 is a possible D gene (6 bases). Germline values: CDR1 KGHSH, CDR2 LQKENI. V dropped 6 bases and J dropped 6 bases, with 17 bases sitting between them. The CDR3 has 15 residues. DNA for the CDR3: TGTGCCAGCTCCCCCGGGTTACAGGGAGATGAAAAACTGTTTTTT. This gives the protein CASSPGLQGDEKLFF.

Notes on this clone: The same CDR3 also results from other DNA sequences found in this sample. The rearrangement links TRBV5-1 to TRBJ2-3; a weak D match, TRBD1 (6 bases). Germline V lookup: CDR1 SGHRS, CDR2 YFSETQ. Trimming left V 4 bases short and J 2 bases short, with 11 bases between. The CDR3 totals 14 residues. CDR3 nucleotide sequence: TGCGCCAGCAGCACAGGGACGATCACAGATACGCAGTATTTT. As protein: CASSTGTITDTQYF.

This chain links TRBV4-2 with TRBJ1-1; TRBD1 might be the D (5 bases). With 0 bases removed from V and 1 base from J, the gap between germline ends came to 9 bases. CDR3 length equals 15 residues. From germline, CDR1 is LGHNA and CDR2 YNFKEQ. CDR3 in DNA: TGTGCCAGCAGCCAAGAAAACAGGCCGAACACTGAAGCTTTCTTT. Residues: CASSQENRPNTEAFF.

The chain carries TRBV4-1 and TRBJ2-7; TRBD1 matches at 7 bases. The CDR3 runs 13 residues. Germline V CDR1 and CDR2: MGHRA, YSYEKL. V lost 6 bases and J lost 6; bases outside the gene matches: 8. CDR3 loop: CASSYRQGGEQYF. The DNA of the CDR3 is TGCGCCAGCAGTTACCGACAGGGCGGCGAGCAGTACTTC.

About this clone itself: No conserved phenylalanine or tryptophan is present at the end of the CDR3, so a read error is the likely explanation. CDR3 loop: CASSQEWTGAFL. For the CDR3, the DNA is TGCGCCAGCAGCCAAGAGTGGACAGGAGCTTTCCTT. V usage is TRBV4-1 and J usage is TRBJ1-1, with 7 bases aligning to TRBD1. V trimming: 0 bases; J trimming: 10 bases; junction bases outside the gene matches: 2. CDR3 size: 12 residues. Germline V CDR1 and CDR2: MGHRA, YSYEKL.

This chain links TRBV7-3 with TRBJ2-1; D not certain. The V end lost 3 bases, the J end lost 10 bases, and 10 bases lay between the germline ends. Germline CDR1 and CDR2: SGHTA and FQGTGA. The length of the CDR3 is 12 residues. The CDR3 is CASSFQTGEQFF. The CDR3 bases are TGTGCCAGCAGCTTCCAGACCGGGGAGCAGTTCTTC.